One and the same sample provided the 20 T cell receptor beta chains below, sequenced in a study of T cells in Graves' hyperthyroidism and ophthalmopathy. TCR beta CDR3 region amplification was performed from RNA transcripts. HTBI primers drove first-round RT-PCR of the TCR CDR3. TCRdb fed the multiplex PCR reads into MiXCR, producing one record per CDR3 protein. Among 250,000 to 300,000 distinct CDR3 sequences listed, around 19% were seen once. Sequencing was carried out using blood. These receptors were obtained from a man in his fifties or sixties with Graves' ophthalmopathy.

This clonotype was seen only a few times. This sequence joins TRBV28 and TRBJ1-4; no definite D call. The germline gives CDR1 MDHEN, CDR2 SYDVKM. Trimming took 5 bases from V and 8 from J, leaving 15 bases between them. The CDR3 runs 14 residues. This CDR3 is CASSTGEGGEKLFF. In DNA, the CDR3 is TGTGCCAGCAGTACGGGAGAGGGAGGGGAAAAACTGTTTTTT.

In the case of this clonotype: One base away lies a much larger clone, so this may be a sequencing read error. V usage is TRBV28 and J usage is TRBJ1-6; unclear D gene. Germline assignment: CDR1 MDHEN and CDR2 SYDVKM. The CDR3 spans 13 residues. Here the CDR3 DNA reads TGTGCCAGCAGAGAAACCGGGAATTCACCCCCCCACTTT. This codes for CASRETGNSPPHF.

J is TRBJ2-2 and V is TRBV19, with D unresolved. Germline V gene data show CDR1 as LNHDA and CDR2 as SQIVND (reference sequence). Trimming took off 9 bases at V and 6 bases at J, with 11 bases between the two ends. This CDR3 contains 12 residues. As DNA, the CDR3 is TGTGCCAGCTATAAAAGGGCCGGGGAGCTGTTTTTT. It translates to CASYKRAGELFF.

This sequence joins TRBV30 and TRBJ2-6; TRBD1 might be the D (6 bases). V was trimmed by 2 bases and J by 0 bases, leaving 11 bases between them. The CDR3 is made up of 16 amino acids. Germline assignment: CDR1 GTSNPN and CDR2 SVGIG (reference sequence). CDR3 nucleotides: TGTGCCTGGAGTCCCCCAGGGGTCTCTGGGGCCAACGTCCTGACTTTC. Protein: CAWSPPGVSGANVLTF.

This clonotype was seen only a few times. The chain joins TRBV10-3 to TRBJ1-5; D not certain. Germline loops: CDR1 ENHRY, CDR2 SYGVKD. The CDR3 has 13 amino acids. V dropped 4 bases and J dropped 4 bases, with 8 bases sitting between them. CDR3 region: CAISGVQNQPQHF. The DNA of the CDR3 is TGTGCCATCAGTGGAGTACAAAATCAGCCCCAGCATTTT.

This clonotype was observed at least ten times. The chain combines TRBV7-9 with TRBJ2-3; D gene uncertain. Germline V CDR1 and CDR2: SEHNR, FQNEAQ (reference sequence). V shed 5 bases and J shed 4 bases, with 13 bases lying between them. The CDR3 runs 14 residues. The CDR3 bases are TGTGCCAGCAGCACCCCACGTCCCCCAGATACGCAGTATTTT. Its translation: CASSTPRPPDTQYF.

A single count supports this clonotype. CDR3 DNA: TGCGCCAGCAGCCCCTTGGCGGGACAGGGGCAAGAGACCCAGTACTTC. Amino acid sequence: CASSPLAGQGQETQYF. The chain joins TRBV4-1 to TRBJ2-5; 10 bases are a match to TRBD1. Unmatched junction bases numbered 7, after V lost 4 bases and J lost 2 bases. The CDR3 loop spans 16 amino acids. Germline CDR1 is MGHRA and CDR2 is YSYEKL.

Note on this clonotype: One end of the junction fails to match germline, which may point to a read error. The V gene is TRBV4-1, the J gene TRBJ2-1, with D possibly being TRBD2 (5 bases). This CDR3 is 13 amino acids long. The germline gives CDR1 MGHRA, CDR2 YSYEKL. CDR3 residues: CASSVRTSNEQFF. CDR3 in DNA: TGTGCCAGCAGCGTCCGGACTTCCAATGAGCAGTTCTTC.

The V call is TRBV9, the J call TRBJ2-2, with 9 bases fitting TRBD1. CDR1 is SGDLS and CDR2 is YYNGEE in the germline V gene. The CDR3 has 15 amino acids. The J segment lost 4 bases and the V segment lost 4 bases, leaving 5 bases of the junction unmatched. DNA for the CDR3: TGTGCCAGCAGCTGGACAGGGGATAGCACCGGGGAGCTGTTTTTT. This encodes CASSWTGDSTGELFF.

This chain links TRBV15 with TRBJ2-5, with 9 bases aligning to TRBD1. CDR1 and CDR2 from the germline V gene are LNHNV and YYDKDF (reference sequence). The V segment lost 5 bases and the J segment 1 base; nucleotides outside the gene matches: 8. The CDR3 extends over 16 amino acids. The DNA of the CDR3 is TGTGCCACCAGCGACGGGGACAGGGTGGTCCAAGAGACCCAGTACTTC. Its translation: CATSDGDRVVQETQYF.

In its sample, this clonotype was seen a few times. The rearrangement links TRBV6-1 to TRBJ2-2; D remains unclear. CDR1 and CDR2 from the germline V gene are MNHNS and SASEGT. Trimming removed 6 bases from V and 3 bases from J, with 8 bases in between. The CDR3 length is 13 residues. CDR3 in DNA: TGTGCCAGCAGCACCACAGACACCGGGGAGCTGTTTTTT. It is translated as CASSTTDTGELFF.

V usage is TRBV28 and J usage is TRBJ2-2, with 7 bases lining up with TRBD2. Germline loops: CDR1 MDHEN, CDR2 SYDVKM. There are 14 residues in the CDR3. Losses at the gene ends were 7 bases for V and 6 bases for J; bases not matched to a gene: 8. CDR3 region: CASTLGGVAGELFF. DNA for the CDR3: TGTGCCAGCACCCTGGGAGGGGTTGCCGGGGAGCTGTTTTTT.

As for this clonotype: A single base separates this from a much larger clone, so it may be a read error. The J gene is TRBJ1-2, the V gene TRBV28; D not resolved. Germline CDR1 reads MDHEN; CDR2 reads SYDVKM. This CDR3 has 14 residues. CDR3 sequence (DNA): TGTGTCAGCACCATAAACGGGAATCTCTATGGCTACACCTTC. It translates to CVSTINGNLYGYTF.

The chain carries TRBV29-1 and TRBJ1-1, with TRBD1 as a possible D gene (5 bases). CDR1 and CDR2 from the germline V gene are SQVTM and ANQGSEA. The CDR3 covers 14 residues. The V gene lost 1 base and the J gene lost 1 base, with 10 bases spanning the gap. The CDR3 DNA follows: TGCAGCGTTGAAGTGCGGGGGACGAACACTGAAGCTTTCTTT. It translates to CSVEVRGTNTEAFF.

This clonotype came up many times. The rearrangement links TRBV7-3 to TRBJ1-1; D gene ambiguous. Between the trimmed V and J ends, which lost 5 bases and 2 bases, there was a span of 12 bases. This CDR3 is built from 14 residues. The germline gives CDR1 SGHTA, CDR2 FQGTGA. For the CDR3, the DNA is TGTGCCAGCAGCCCCTCCGCGGGTAACACTGAAGCTTTCTTT. Translating it yields CASSPSAGNTEAFF.

This clonotype has a count of ten or more. The CDR3 region is CSATTKNIQYF. DNA for the CDR3: TGCAGTGCTACAACCAAAAACATTCAGTACTTC. The chain joins TRBV20-1 to TRBJ2-4; D is ambiguous. There are 11 residues in the CDR3. In germline, CDR1 is DFQATT, CDR2 SNEGSKA (reference sequence). V lost 4 bases to trimming and J lost 2 bases, with 3 bases between them.

This clonotype was seen many times. This chain links TRBV11-3 with TRBJ2-7, with a possible D match to TRBD1 (5 bases). V gave up 5 bases and J gave up 2 bases, with 13 bases separating them. Germline V gene lookup returns CDR1 SGHNT and CDR2 YENEEA. The CDR3 runs 14 residues. The CDR3 here is CASSARQGPYEQYF. The CDR3 bases are TGTGCCAGCAGCGCGCGGCAGGGTCCCTACGAGCAGTACTTC.

The sample holds many counts of this clonotype. The rearrangement uses TRBV7-8 and TRBJ1-1; D uncertain. This CDR3 has 13 amino acids. Deletions cut 2 bases from V and 2 bases from J, with 6 bases between. Germline V CDR1 and CDR2: SGHVS, FQNEAQ. The CDR3 region has the DNA TGTGCCAGCAGCTTATTCGGAAACACTGAAGCTTTCTTT. This translates into CASSLFGNTEAFF.

The CDR3 loop reads CSAMRDRERVQPQHF. The DNA of the CDR3 is TGCAGTGCCATGAGGGACAGGGAGAGAGTGCAGCCCCAGCATTTT. The chain couples TRBV20-1 to TRBJ1-5, with 9 bases identical to TRBD1. Trimming removed 6 bases from V and 7 bases from J; junction bases left unmatched: 13. Germline CDR1 DFQATT, CDR2 SNEGSKA (reference sequence). This CDR3 has 15 amino acids.

J is TRBJ1-1 and V is TRBV28; 12 bases align to TRBD1. Germline CDR1 and CDR2: MDHEN and SYDVKM. The V segment lost 3 bases and the J segment 10 bases; nucleotides outside the gene matches: 9. This CDR3 has 15 amino acids. The CDR3 DNA is TGTGCCAGCAGTTTGGCCGGGACAGGGGGCGCCGTAGCTTTCTTT. Translated: CASSLAGTGGAVAFF.